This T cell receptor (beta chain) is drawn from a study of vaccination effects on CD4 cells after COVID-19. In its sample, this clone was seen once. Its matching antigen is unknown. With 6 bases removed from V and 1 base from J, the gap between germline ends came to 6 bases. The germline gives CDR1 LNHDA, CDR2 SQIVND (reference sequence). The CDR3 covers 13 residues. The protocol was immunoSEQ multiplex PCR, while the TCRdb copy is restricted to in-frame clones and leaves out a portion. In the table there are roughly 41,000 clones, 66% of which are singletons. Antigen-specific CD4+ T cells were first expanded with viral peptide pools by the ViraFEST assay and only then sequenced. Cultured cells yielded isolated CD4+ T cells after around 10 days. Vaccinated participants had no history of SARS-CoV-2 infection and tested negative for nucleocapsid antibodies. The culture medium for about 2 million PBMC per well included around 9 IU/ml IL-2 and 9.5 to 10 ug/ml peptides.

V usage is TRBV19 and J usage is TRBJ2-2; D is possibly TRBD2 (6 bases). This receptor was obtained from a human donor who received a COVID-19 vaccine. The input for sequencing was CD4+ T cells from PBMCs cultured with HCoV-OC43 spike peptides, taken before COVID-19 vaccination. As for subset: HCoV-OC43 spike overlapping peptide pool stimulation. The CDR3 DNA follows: TGTGCCAGTAGCGGGGGGAACACCGGGGAGCTGTTTTTT. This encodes CASSGGNTGELFF.